The clone carrying this T cell receptor (beta chain) was observed a handful of times. Its specificity is unknown. The germline V gene encodes CDR1 SGHTA and CDR2 FQGNSA. The germline V and J ends were trimmed by 3 bases and 8 bases, with 14 bases remaining between them. The CDR3 consists of 14 residues. Individual cDNA molecules each received unique molecular identifiers attached to them. TCRdb re-derived calls from the 5' RACE reads in MiXCR, one entry per CDR3 protein. Here the sample spans some 25,000 distinct CDR3 sequences, 4.3% being singletons. The record originates from a study of early T cells in non-severe SARS-CoV-2 infection. Study in general: Sequencing of unsorted whole blood was done on bulk RNA, leaving chains unpaired. Points from the study as a whole: Anti-spike CD8 specificities were favored by VDJdb matching, whose results missed private and CD4 specificities.

The chain joins TRBV7-2 to TRBJ2-1; TRBD2 is a possible D gene (6 bases). The clonotype comes from an adult who was a healthcare worker with PCR-confirmed SARS-CoV-2 infection or an uninfected control (not recorded which). Sequenced sample: whole blood. CDR3 coding DNA: TGTGCCAGCAGCTTCGGGGGAAGATTGGATGAGCAGTTCTTC. Its protein product is CASSFGGRLDEQFF.